This is a list of T cell receptor beta chains from one sample in a study of cytomegalovirus exposure and HLA in healthy donors. Some clones are missing from TCRdb's copy, which holds only in-frame ones; the method was immunoSEQ multiplex PCR. The sample includes approximately 150,000 clones, roughly 91% of them seen just once. The sequenced sample consisted of PBMCs. Receptors were obtained from a woman under 30 in good health and CMV-seropositive. The CDR3 runs from the conserved cysteine through the conserved F or W. D genes are given only for firm matches. Part of the rows lack a size; the others show once, few, many or a class for expanded clones.

J,D,size,V,DNA,CDR3
TRBJ2-5,TRBD1,.,TRBV6-6,TGTGCCAGCAGTCCCGGACAGGGGGTTGGCCAAGAGACCCAGTACTTC,CASSPGQGVGQETQYF
TRBJ2-3,TRBD2,.,TRBV27,TGTGCCAGCAACCTTCTAGCGGGAGTGGGCACAGATACGCAGTATTTT,CASNLLAGVGTDTQYF
TRBJ2-5,TRBD2,.,TRBV10-1,TGCGCCAGCAGTGAGGTGCTAGCGGGTGGATCAGAGACCCAGTACTTC,CASSEVLAGGSETQYF
TRBJ2-7,TRBD1,.,TRBV10-3,TGTGCCATAACGGGGGACAGGGTCGCCTTACCCTTCTACGAGCAGTACTTC,CAITGDRVALPFYEQYF
TRBJ2-7,TRBD1,.,TRBV6-1,TGTGCCAGCAGTCAGGGACAGCTTAGCTCCTACGAGCAGTACTTC,CASSQGQLSSYEQYF
TRBJ1-2,.,.,TRBV6-9,TGTGCCAGCAGTTATTCCGCAGGGGTGCATGGCTACACCTTC,CASSYSAGVHGYTF
TRBJ2-1,TRBD1,.,TRBV18,TGTGCCAGCTCACCACGTTCACAGGGGCAATACAATGAGCAGTTCTTC,CASSPRSQGQYNEQFF
TRBJ1-1,.,many,TRBV7-2,TGTGCCAGCAGCTTAGTTCCAGGCACTGAAGCTTTCTTT,CASSLVPGTEAFF
TRBJ2-7,.,.,TRBV15,TGTGCCACCAGCAGAGATCGACAGTTTACCGAGCAGTACTTC,CATSRDRQFTEQYF
TRBJ2-7,TRBD1,.,TRBV4-3,TGCGCCAGCAGCCAAGATTTCAGGGGGCCCTACGAGCAGTACTTC,CASSQDFRGPYEQYF
TRBJ2-3,TRBD2,.,TRBV7-2,TGTGCCAGCAGCCCCCTAGCGGGCGGTGGGGATACGCAGTATTTT,CASSPLAGGGDTQYF
TRBJ2-7,.,.,TRBV7-3,TGTGCCAGCAGCTCACCCCTCAGCGGGCCTACCTACGAGCAGTACTTC,CASSSPLSGPTYEQYF
TRBJ1-1,.,.,TRBV30,TGTGCCCTCGGGGGGGACGGGGGAAACACTGAAGCTTTCTTT,CALGGDGGNTEAFF
TRBJ2-1,.,.,TRBV2,TGTGCCAGCAGTGGAAGGAGTCCCGGTGAGCAGTTCTTC,CASSGRSPGEQFF
TRBJ2-7,.,.,TRBV30,TGTGCGCTAACGGGGTCGGCCTACGAGCAGTACTTC,CALTGSAYEQYF
TRBJ2-7,TRBD1,.,TRBV23-1,TGCGCCAGCAGACCAAACCGGGACAGAAGCTCCTACGAGCAGTACTTC,CASRPNRDRSSYEQYF
TRBJ2-2,TRBD2,.,TRBV7-2,TGTGCCAGCAGCTTAGTGGCGGGACTAGGGAACACCGGGGAGCTGTTTTTT,CASSLVAGLGNTGELFF
TRBJ2-1,TRBD1,.,TRBV7-6,TGTGCCAGCAGCTTAGCCCCGGACAGGGGCAATGAGCAGTTCTTC,CASSLAPDRGNEQFF
TRBJ1-5,TRBD1,.,TRBV7-6,TGTGCCAGCAGCTTAGGGACAGGGCATCAGCCCCAGCATTTT,CASSLGTGHQPQHF
TRBJ1-1,.,.,TRBV5-4,TGTGCCAGCAGCTTTGGCGGTTTTGGCACTGAAGCTTTCTTT,CASSFGGFGTEAFF
TRBJ2-1,.,.,TRBV5-4,TGTGCCAGCAGCTTGGGCGGGATTCTAACAAATGAGCAGTTCTTC,CASSLGGILTNEQFF
TRBJ2-7,TRBD1,.,TRBV5-1,TGCGCCAGCAGCTCCCTGGGACAGGGGGCATCTTACGAGCAGTACTTC,CASSSLGQGASYEQYF
TRBJ1-2,TRBD1,few,TRBV6-5,TGTGCCAGCAGACCGTACAGGGGTGGCTACACCTTC,CASRPYRGGYTF
TRBJ1-1,.,.,TRBV10-3,TGTGCCATCAGTGATCTACTGAACACTGAAGCTTTCTTT,CAISDLLNTEAFF
TRBJ1-1,.,.,TRBV9,TGTGCCAGCAGCCTCCTGGGGGGGAACACTGAAGCTTTCTTT,CASSLLGGNTEAFF
TRBJ2-1,.,.,TRBV29-1,TGCAGCGTTCGGGTCAATGAGCAGTTCTTC,CSVRVNEQFF
TRBJ2-3,.,.,TRBV29-1,TGCAGCGTTGAACGCGGGACAGATACGCAGTATTTT,CSVERGTDTQYF
TRBJ2-1,.,.,TRBV11-3,TGTGCCAGCAGCCCGGGGGTAGGAGGTCAGCAGTTCTTC,CASSPGVGGQQFF
TRBJ2-6,.,.,TRBV2,TGTGCCAGCACGCCGCGCTCTGGGGCCAACGTCCTGACTTTC,CASTPRSGANVLTF
TRBJ1-5,TRBD1,once,TRBV5-6,TGTGCCAGCAGCCGAGCTGGACAGGCTTTCAATCAGCCCCAGCATTTT,CASSRAGQAFNQPQHF
TRBJ1-2,.,once,TRBV30,TGTGCCTGGAGAGCCTACACCAGGGCCAACTATGGCTACACCTTC,CAWRAYTRANYGYTF
TRBJ2-1,.,.,TRBV11-1,TGTGCCAGCAGCCCGCAGCGGAAACGCTCCTACAATGAGCAGTTCTTC,CASSPQRKRSYNEQFF
TRBJ2-7,TRBD1,once,TRBV5-1,TGCGCCAGCAGCCCCGGGACAGGGTCGGTCGACGAGCAGTACTTC,CASSPGTGSVDEQYF
TRBJ1-3,TRBD1,.,TRBV4-2,TGTGCCAGCAGCCAGTACACATCCGGGACAGCCGGAAACACCATATATTTT,CASSQYTSGTAGNTIYF
TRBJ2-3,.,once,TRBV29-1,TGCAGCGTTGATTACAGGGCGGGAGATACGCAGTATTTT,CSVDYRAGDTQYF
TRBJ2-2,.,.,TRBV6-5,TGTGCCAGCAGCCGACAGAACACCGGGGAGCTGTTTTTT,CASSRQNTGELFF
TRBJ2-2,.,.,TRBV7-9,TGTGCCCCTGGTCTAGTAGCCGGGGAGCTGTTTTTT,CAPGLVAGELFF
TRBJ2-1,TRBD2,.,TRBV11-2,TGTGCCAGCAGCTTAGAGGGACTAGCGGGAGGGGAGCAGTTCTTC,CASSLEGLAGGEQFF
TRBJ1-1,TRBD1,.,TRBV27,TGTGCCAGCAGTTTATCATTCCGGGACAGGGGTACCACTGAAGCTTTCTTT,CASSLSFRDRGTTEAFF
TRBJ2-7,.,once,TRBV20-1,TGCAGTGCTAGACGGGACTACGAGCAGTACTTC,CSARRDYEQYF
TRBJ2-5,TRBD2,.,TRBV28,TGTGCCAGCAGTTTTGGTGTAGCGGGAGGGGAAGAGACCCAGTACTTC,CASSFGVAGGEETQYF
TRBJ1-1,.,.,TRBV5-1,TGCGCCAGCAGTTCGGGCCGGGGGGTCACTGAAGCTTTCTTT,CASSSGRGVTEAFF
TRBJ2-7,TRBD1,.,TRBV2,TGTGCCAGCAGCCCAGGGACAGGTGCCTCCTACGAGCAGTACTTC,CASSPGTGASYEQYF
TRBJ2-2,.,.,TRBV7-3,TGTGCCAGCAGCTTCCAGGGTTCTAACACCGGGGAGCTGTTTTTT,CASSFQGSNTGELFF
TRBJ2-1,TRBD1,.,TRBV7-8,TGTGCCAGCAGCTCTAGAGGGCTTGGGACAGTCAATGAGCAGTTCTTC,CASSSRGLGTVNEQFF